Following are 10 T cell receptor beta chains from one sample sequenced in a study of blood T cell repertoires in COVID-19. Using immunoSEQ multiplex PCR, the repertoire was profiled, and TCRdb retains in-frame clones only, with some absent. Here the sample spans about 330,000 clones, about 91% being singletons. Source material: peripheral blood. These receptors were obtained from a man younger than 40 with COVID-19, enrolled during active disease.

The chain joins TRBV4-3 to TRBJ2-7; 12 bases fit TRBD2. Germline V gene data show CDR1 as LGHNA and CDR2 as YSLEER. CDR3 size: 18 residues. V lost 1 base, J lost 0 bases, and 7 bases stayed unmatched. The CDR3 nucleotides read TGCGCCAGCAGCCAAGGACTAGCGGGGGCGTTTGTCTCCTACGAGCAGTACTTC. Amino acids: CASSQGLAGAFVSYEQYF.

The chain carries TRBV27 and TRBJ1-1; no clear D gene. This CDR3 spans 15 amino acids. V lost 0 bases to trimming and J lost 3 bases, with 11 bases between them. Germline CDR1 and CDR2: MNHEY and SMNVEV (reference sequence). The CDR3 here is CASSLSSTTYTEAFF. CDR3 nucleotides: TGTGCCAGCAGTTTATCGTCGACGACTTACACTGAAGCTTTCTTT.

This rearrangement joins TRBV5-1 to TRBJ1-1; D may be TRBD1 (6 bases). The CDR3 has 17 amino acids. Germline-derived CDR1 and CDR2 are SGHRS and YFSETQ. Trimming stripped 1 base from V and 1 base from J, with 17 bases between. CDR3 amino acids: CASSLRQETLTNTEAFF. The CDR3 bases are TGCGCCAGCAGCTTGCGACAGGAAACGCTGACGAACACTGAAGCTTTCTTT.

The chain uses TRBV28 and TRBJ1-1; D gene unclear. Deletions cut 6 bases from V and 4 bases from J, with 15 bases between. The CDR3 sequence is 14 residues long. Germline CDR1 MDHEN, CDR2 SYDVKM. This CDR3 reads CASRSASRSTEAFF. The CDR3 nucleotides are TGTGCCAGCAGGTCCGCATCGAGATCCACTGAAGCTTTCTTT.

The chain employs TRBV30 and TRBJ2-3; D unclear. V was clipped by 1 base and J by 0 bases, with 11 bases between them. The V gene's germline CDR1 is GTSNPN and CDR2 SVGIG (reference sequence). This CDR3 has 15 residues. CDR3 region: CAWSDLGRSTDTQYF. DNA for the CDR3: TGTGCCTGGAGTGATTTAGGCAGGAGCACAGATACGCAGTATTTT.

This clone was found once. The chain has TRBV6-2 or TRBV6-3 and TRBJ2-3; tentatively, D is TRBD1 (6 bases). Trimming removed 0 bases at V and 4 bases at J, with 8 bases between. The germline CDR1 and CDR2 sequences are MNHEY and SVGEGT. This CDR3 comprises 14 residues. The CDR3 nucleotides read TGTGCCAGCAGTTACTCTTCAGGGGCAGATACGCAGTATTTT. Its translation: CASSYSSGADTQYF.

The chain employs TRBV4-2 and TRBJ2-3, with TRBD2 matching over 14 bases. CDR1 LGHNA and CDR2 YNFKEQ come from the germline V gene. The CDR3 sequence is 16 residues long. The junction had 6 bases not matched to a gene; V was cut back by 4 bases and J by 6 bases. The CDR3 DNA sequence: TGTGCCAGCAGCCTACCGGGACTAGCGGGAGTGGATACGCAGTATTTT. It specifies CASSLPGLAGVDTQYF.

This chain uses TRBV11-1 with TRBJ2-7; 9 bases match TRBD2. Germline loops: CDR1 SGHAT, CDR2 FQDESV (reference sequence). Losses at the gene ends were 1 base for V and 3 bases for J; bases not matched to a gene: 7. CDR3 size: 16 residues. CDR3 protein: CASSLGSSGVLYEQYF. The CDR3 nucleotides are TGTGCCAGCAGCTTAGGATCTAGCGGGGTCCTCTACGAGCAGTACTTC.

With regard to this clone: This CDR3 is also generated by other DNA sequences in the sample. The V call is TRBV28, the J call TRBJ1-5; maybe TRBD1 (5 bases). The CDR3 extends over 14 amino acids. The germline V gene has CDR1 MDHEN and CDR2 SYDVKM. V gave up 5 bases and J gave up 4 bases, with 12 bases separating them. The CDR3 DNA follows: TGTGCCAGCAGTCTCCTTGGGGGGAATCAGCCCCAGCATTTT. Translated: CASSLLGGNQPQHF.

The chain recombines TRBV7-3 with TRBJ1-1; 7 bases map to TRBD1. The germline V gene encodes CDR1 SGHTA and CDR2 FQGTGA. Unmatched junction bases numbered 7, after V lost 5 bases and J lost 1 base. This CDR3 region has 15 residues. The CDR3 reads CASSLTGNRNTEAFF. The CDR3 DNA follows: TGTGCCAGCAGCCTGACAGGGAATAGGAACACTGAAGCTTTCTTT.